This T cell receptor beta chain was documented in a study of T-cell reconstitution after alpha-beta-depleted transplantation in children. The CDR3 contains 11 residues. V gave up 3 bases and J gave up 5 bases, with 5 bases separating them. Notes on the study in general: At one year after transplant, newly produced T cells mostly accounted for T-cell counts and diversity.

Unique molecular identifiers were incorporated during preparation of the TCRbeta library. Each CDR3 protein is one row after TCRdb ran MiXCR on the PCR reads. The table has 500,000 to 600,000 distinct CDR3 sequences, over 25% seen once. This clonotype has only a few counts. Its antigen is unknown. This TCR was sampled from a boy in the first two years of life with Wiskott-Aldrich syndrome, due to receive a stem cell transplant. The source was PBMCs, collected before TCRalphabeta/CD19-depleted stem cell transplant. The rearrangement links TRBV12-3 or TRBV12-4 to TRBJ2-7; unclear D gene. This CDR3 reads CASSFMNEQYF. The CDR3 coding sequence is TGTGCCAGCAGTTTTATGAACGAGCAGTACTTC.